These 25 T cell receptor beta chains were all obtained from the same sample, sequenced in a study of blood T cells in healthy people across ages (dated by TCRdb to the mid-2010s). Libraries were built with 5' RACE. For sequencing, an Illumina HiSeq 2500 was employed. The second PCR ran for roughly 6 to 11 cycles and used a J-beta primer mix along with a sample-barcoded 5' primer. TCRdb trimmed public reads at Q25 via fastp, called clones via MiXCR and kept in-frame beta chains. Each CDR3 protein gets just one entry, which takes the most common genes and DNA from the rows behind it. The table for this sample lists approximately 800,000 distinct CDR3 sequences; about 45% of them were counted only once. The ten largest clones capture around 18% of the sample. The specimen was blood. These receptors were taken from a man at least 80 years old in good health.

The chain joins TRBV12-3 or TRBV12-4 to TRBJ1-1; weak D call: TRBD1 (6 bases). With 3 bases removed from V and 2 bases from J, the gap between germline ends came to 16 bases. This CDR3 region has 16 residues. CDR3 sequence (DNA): TGTGCCAGCAGTTTCCTTACAGGGAGAGGAAACACTGAAGCTTTCTTT. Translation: CASSFLTGRGNTEAFF.

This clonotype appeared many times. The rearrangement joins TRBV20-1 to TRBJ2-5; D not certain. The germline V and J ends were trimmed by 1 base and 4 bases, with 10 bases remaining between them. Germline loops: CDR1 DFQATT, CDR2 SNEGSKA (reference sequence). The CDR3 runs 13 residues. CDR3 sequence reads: CSARVQSPETQYF. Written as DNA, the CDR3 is TGCAGTGCTAGAGTCCAGAGCCCAGAGACCCAGTACTTC.

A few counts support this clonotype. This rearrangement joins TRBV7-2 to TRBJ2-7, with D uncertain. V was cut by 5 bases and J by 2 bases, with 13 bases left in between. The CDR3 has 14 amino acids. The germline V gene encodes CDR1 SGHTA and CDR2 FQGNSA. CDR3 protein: CASSRRTGTYEQYF. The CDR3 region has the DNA TGTGCCAGCAGCCGCCGGACGGGCACCTACGAGCAGTACTTC.

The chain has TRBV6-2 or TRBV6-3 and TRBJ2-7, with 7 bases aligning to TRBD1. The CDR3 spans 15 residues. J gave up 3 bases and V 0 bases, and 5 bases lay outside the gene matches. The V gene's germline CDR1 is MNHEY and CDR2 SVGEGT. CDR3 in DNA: TGTGCCAGCAGTTACTCGTACAGGGGTGGCTACGAGCAGTACTTC. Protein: CASSYSYRGGYEQYF.

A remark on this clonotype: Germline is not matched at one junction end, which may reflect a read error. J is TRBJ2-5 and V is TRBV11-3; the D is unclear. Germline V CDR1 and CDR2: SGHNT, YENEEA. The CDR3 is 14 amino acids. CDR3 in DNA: TGTGCCAGCAGTTTAGACTCATTCCAAGAGACCCAGTACTTC. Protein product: CASSLDSFQETQYF.

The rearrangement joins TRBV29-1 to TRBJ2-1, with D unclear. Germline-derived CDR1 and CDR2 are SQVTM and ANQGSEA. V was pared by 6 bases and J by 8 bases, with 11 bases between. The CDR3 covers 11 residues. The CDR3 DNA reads TGCAGCGTGATCCCCCATGATGAGCAGTTCTTC. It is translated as CSVIPHDEQFF.

The CDR3 DNA follows: TGTGCCAGCAGCTCGAAAATACGGGACAGCTCCTACGAGCAGTACTTC. Its protein is CASSSKIRDSSYEQYF. The V call is TRBV7-3, the J call TRBJ2-7; TRBD1 agrees at 7 bases. The germline V gene has CDR1 SGHTA and CDR2 FQGTGA. The trim removed 4 bases at V and 0 bases at J, leaving 9 bases unmatched. The CDR3 covers 16 residues. Looking up the rest from reference TRBV7-3 and TRBJ2-7 gives the full variable domain: GAGVSQTPSNKVTEKGKYVELRCDPISGHTALYWYRQSLGQGPEFLIYFQGTGAADDSGLPNDRFFAVRPEGSVSTLKIQRTERGDSAVYLCASSSKIRDSSYEQYFGPGTRLTVT.

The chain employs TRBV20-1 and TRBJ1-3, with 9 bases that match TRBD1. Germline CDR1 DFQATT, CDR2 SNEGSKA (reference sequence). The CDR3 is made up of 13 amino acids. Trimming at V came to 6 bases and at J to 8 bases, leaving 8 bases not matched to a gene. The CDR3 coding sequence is TGCAGTGCCAACGGACAGGGGAGTGACACCATATATTTT. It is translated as CSANGQGSDTIYF.

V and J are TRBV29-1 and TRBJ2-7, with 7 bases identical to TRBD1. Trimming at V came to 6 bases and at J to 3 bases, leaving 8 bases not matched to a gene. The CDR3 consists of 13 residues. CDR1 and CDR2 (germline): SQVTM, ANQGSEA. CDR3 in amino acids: CSVLRQGNYEQYF. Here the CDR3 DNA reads TGCAGCGTCTTACGACAGGGAAACTACGAGCAGTACTTC.

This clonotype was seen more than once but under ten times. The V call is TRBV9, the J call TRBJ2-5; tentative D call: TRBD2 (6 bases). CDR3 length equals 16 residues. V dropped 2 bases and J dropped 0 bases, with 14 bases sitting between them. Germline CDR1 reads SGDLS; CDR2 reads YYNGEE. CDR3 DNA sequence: TGTGCCAGCAGCGTGATGTCTAGCGCCGACCAAGAGACCCAGTACTTC. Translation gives CASSVMSSADQETQYF.

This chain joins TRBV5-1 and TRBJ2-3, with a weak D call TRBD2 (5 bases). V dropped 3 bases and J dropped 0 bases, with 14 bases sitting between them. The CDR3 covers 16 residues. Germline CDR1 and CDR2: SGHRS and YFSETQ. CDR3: CASSSLLSGSTDTQYF. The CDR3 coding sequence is TGCGCCAGCAGCTCCCTCCTAAGCGGTAGCACAGATACGCAGTATTTT.

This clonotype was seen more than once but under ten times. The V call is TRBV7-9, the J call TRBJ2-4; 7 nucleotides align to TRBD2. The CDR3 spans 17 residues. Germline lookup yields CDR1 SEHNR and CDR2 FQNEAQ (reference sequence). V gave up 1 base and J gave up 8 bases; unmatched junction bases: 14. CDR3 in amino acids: CASSLGLTSSAADIQYF. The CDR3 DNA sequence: TGTGCCAGCAGCTTAGGGCTGACTAGCTCGGCGGCGGACATTCAGTACTTC.

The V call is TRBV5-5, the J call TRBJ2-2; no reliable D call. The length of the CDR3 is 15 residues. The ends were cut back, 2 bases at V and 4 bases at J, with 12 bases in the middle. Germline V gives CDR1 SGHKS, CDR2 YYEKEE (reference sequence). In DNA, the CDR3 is TGTGCCAGCAGCTTCGGACCCCCTACCACCGGGGAGCTGTTTTTT. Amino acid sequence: CASSFGPPTTGELFF.

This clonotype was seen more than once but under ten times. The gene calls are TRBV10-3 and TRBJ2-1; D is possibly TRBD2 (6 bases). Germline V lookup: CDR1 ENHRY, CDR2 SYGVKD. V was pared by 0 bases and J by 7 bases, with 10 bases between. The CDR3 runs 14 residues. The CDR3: CAISESRESNEQFF. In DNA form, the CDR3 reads TGTGCCATCAGTGAGTCACGGGAGAGTAATGAGCAGTTCTTC.

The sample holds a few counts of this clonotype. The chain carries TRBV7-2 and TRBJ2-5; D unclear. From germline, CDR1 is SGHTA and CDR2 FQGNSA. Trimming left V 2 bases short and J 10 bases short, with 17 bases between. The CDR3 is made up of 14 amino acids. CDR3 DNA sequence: TGTGCCAGCAGCTTATTGTCTCAAGCCTCCATCCAGTACTTC. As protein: CASSLLSQASIQYF.

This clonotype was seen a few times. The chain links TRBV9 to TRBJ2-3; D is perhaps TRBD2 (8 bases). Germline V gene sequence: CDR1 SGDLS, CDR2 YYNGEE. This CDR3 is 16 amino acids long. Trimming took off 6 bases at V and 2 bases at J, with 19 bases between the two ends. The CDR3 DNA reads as TGTGCCAGCACCCAGGGGGAGCGGGAGATCACAGATACGCAGTATTTT. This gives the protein CASTQGEREITDTQYF.

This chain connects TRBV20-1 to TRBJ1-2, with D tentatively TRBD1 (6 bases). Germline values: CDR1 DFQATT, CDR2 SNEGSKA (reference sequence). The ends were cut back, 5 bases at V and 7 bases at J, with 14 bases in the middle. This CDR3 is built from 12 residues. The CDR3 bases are TGCAGTGCTTCAAGGGGGGATGTTGGCTACACCTTC. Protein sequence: CSASRGDVGYTF.

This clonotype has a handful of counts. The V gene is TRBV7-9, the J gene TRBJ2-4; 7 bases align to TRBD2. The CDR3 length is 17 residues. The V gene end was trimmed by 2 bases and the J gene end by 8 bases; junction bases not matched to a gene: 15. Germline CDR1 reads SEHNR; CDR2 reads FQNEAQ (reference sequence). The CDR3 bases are TGTGCCAGCAGCTTATATCTTAATCGGGACTACGGAGACATTCAGTACTTC. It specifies CASSLYLNRDYGDIQYF. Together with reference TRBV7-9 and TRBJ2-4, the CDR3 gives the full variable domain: DTGVSQNPRHKITKRGQNVTFRCDPISEHNRLYWYRQTLGQGPEFLTYFQNEAQLEKSRLLSDRFSAERPKGSFSTLEIQRTEQGDSAMYLCASSLYLNRDYGDIQYFGAGTRLSVL.

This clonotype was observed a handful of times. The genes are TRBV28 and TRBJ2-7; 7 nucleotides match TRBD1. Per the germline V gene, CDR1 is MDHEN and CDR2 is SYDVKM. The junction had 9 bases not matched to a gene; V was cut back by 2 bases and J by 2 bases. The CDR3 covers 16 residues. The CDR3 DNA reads TGTGCCAGCAGTTTAGGGCTAGGACAGGCGGCCTACGAGCAGTACTTC. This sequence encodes CASSLGLGQAAYEQYF.

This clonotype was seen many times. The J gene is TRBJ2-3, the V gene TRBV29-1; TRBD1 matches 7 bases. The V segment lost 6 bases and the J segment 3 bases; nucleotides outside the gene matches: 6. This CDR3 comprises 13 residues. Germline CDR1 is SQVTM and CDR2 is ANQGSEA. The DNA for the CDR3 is TGCAGCGTCAGACAGGGCGAGACAGATACGCAGTATTTT. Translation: CSVRQGETDTQYF.

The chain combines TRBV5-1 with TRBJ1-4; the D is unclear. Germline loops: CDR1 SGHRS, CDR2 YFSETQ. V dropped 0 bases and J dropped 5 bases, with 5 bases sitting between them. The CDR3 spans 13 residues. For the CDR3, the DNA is TGCGCCAGCAGCTTGGCCCAGAATGAAAAACTGTTTTTT. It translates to CASSLAQNEKLFF.

Written as DNA, the CDR3 is TGTGCCAGCAGCCGGAACCTTAACTATGGCTACACCTTC. Translated: CASSRNLNYGYTF. V usage is TRBV12-3 or TRBV12-4 and J usage is TRBJ1-2, with D unclear. V dropped 6 bases and J dropped 1 base, with 9 bases sitting between them. There are 13 residues in the CDR3.

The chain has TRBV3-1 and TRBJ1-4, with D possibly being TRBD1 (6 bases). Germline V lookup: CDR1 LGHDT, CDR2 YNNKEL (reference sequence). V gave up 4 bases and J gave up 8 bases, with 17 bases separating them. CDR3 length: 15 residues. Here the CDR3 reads CASSLRTVGGEKLFF. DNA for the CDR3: TGTGCCAGCAGCCTACGGACAGTTGGGGGGGAAAAACTGTTTTTT.

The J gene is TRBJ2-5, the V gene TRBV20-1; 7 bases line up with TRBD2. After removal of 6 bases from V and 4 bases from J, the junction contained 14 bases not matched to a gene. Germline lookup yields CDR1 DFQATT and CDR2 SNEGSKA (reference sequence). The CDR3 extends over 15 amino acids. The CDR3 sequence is CSARPLASLLETQYF. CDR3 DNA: TGCAGTGCCCGACCACTAGCGTCACTCTTAGAGACCCAGTACTTC.

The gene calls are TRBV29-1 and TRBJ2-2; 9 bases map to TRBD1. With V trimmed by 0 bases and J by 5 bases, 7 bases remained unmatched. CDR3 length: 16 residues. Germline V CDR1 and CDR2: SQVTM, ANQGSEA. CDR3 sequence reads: CSVEDRDRAGTGELFF. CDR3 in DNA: TGCAGCGTTGAAGACCGGGACAGGGCAGGAACCGGGGAGCTGTTTTTT.